A selection of T cell receptor beta chains follows, all from one sample in a study of technical replicates of blood from a few donors. Sequencing used immunoSEQ multiplex PCR; TCRdb keeps in-frame clones, though not all of them. The sample has approximately 95,000 clones, 85% to 95% seen once. The specimen sequenced was T cells isolated from PBMCs. These TCRs come from a human donor in good health. Both conserved end residues are part of each CDR3. Each record gives: J gene, V gene, clone size, CDR3 protein. Part of the rows lack a size; the others show once, few, many or a class for expanded clones.

j_call: TRBJ2-7
v_call: TRBV7-8
clone_size: NA
cdr3_aa: CASSLGWGGEKEQYF

j_call: TRBJ1-1
v_call: TRBV19
clone_size: NA
cdr3_aa: CASSIDLTEGVNAFF

j_call: TRBJ2-7
v_call: TRBV11-2
clone_size: NA
cdr3_aa: CASSAGQGAYEQYF

j_call: TRBJ2-3
v_call: TRBV6-1
clone_size: NA
cdr3_aa: CASSGTSGTADTQYF

j_call: TRBJ2-2
v_call: TRBV14
clone_size: NA
cdr3_aa: CASSINRGGELFF

j_call: TRBJ2-1
v_call: TRBV27
clone_size: NA
cdr3_aa: CASRAGLEQFF

j_call: TRBJ1-1
v_call: TRBV7-9
clone_size: NA
cdr3_aa: CASSLPDRGPEAFF

j_call: TRBJ1-1
v_call: TRBV7-9
clone_size: once
cdr3_aa: CASSPDRMNTEAFF

j_call: TRBJ1-2
v_call: TRBV5-4
clone_size: NA
cdr3_aa: CASSLGKTVNANYGYTF

j_call: TRBJ1-1
v_call: TRBV28
clone_size: NA
cdr3_aa: CASSYGQGEAFF

j_call: TRBJ2-1
v_call: TRBV6-5
clone_size: NA
cdr3_aa: CASRPGLAGANEQFF

j_call: TRBJ1-1
v_call: TRBV19
clone_size: NA
cdr3_aa: CASSIDPTGTGNTEAFF

j_call: TRBJ2-7
v_call: TRBV29-1
clone_size: NA
cdr3_aa: CSVVGTSGSVAYEQYF

j_call: TRBJ2-7
v_call: TRBV5-1
clone_size: NA
cdr3_aa: CASSLAWGDYSYEQYF

j_call: TRBJ2-3
v_call: TRBV7-3
clone_size: NA
cdr3_aa: CASSSSGFTDTQYF

j_call: TRBJ2-1
v_call: TRBV7-8
clone_size: NA
cdr3_aa: CASSLVAGTYNEQFF

j_call: TRBJ2-3
v_call: TRBV10-3
clone_size: NA
cdr3_aa: CATGLAGEDTQYF

j_call: TRBJ1-1
v_call: TRBV6-6
clone_size: once
cdr3_aa: CASSYTEYTEAFF

j_call: TRBJ1-1
v_call: TRBV5-1
clone_size: NA
cdr3_aa: CASSLGSEAFF

j_call: TRBJ2-1
v_call: TRBV10-2
clone_size: NA
cdr3_aa: CASSENLIPSGDYNEQFF